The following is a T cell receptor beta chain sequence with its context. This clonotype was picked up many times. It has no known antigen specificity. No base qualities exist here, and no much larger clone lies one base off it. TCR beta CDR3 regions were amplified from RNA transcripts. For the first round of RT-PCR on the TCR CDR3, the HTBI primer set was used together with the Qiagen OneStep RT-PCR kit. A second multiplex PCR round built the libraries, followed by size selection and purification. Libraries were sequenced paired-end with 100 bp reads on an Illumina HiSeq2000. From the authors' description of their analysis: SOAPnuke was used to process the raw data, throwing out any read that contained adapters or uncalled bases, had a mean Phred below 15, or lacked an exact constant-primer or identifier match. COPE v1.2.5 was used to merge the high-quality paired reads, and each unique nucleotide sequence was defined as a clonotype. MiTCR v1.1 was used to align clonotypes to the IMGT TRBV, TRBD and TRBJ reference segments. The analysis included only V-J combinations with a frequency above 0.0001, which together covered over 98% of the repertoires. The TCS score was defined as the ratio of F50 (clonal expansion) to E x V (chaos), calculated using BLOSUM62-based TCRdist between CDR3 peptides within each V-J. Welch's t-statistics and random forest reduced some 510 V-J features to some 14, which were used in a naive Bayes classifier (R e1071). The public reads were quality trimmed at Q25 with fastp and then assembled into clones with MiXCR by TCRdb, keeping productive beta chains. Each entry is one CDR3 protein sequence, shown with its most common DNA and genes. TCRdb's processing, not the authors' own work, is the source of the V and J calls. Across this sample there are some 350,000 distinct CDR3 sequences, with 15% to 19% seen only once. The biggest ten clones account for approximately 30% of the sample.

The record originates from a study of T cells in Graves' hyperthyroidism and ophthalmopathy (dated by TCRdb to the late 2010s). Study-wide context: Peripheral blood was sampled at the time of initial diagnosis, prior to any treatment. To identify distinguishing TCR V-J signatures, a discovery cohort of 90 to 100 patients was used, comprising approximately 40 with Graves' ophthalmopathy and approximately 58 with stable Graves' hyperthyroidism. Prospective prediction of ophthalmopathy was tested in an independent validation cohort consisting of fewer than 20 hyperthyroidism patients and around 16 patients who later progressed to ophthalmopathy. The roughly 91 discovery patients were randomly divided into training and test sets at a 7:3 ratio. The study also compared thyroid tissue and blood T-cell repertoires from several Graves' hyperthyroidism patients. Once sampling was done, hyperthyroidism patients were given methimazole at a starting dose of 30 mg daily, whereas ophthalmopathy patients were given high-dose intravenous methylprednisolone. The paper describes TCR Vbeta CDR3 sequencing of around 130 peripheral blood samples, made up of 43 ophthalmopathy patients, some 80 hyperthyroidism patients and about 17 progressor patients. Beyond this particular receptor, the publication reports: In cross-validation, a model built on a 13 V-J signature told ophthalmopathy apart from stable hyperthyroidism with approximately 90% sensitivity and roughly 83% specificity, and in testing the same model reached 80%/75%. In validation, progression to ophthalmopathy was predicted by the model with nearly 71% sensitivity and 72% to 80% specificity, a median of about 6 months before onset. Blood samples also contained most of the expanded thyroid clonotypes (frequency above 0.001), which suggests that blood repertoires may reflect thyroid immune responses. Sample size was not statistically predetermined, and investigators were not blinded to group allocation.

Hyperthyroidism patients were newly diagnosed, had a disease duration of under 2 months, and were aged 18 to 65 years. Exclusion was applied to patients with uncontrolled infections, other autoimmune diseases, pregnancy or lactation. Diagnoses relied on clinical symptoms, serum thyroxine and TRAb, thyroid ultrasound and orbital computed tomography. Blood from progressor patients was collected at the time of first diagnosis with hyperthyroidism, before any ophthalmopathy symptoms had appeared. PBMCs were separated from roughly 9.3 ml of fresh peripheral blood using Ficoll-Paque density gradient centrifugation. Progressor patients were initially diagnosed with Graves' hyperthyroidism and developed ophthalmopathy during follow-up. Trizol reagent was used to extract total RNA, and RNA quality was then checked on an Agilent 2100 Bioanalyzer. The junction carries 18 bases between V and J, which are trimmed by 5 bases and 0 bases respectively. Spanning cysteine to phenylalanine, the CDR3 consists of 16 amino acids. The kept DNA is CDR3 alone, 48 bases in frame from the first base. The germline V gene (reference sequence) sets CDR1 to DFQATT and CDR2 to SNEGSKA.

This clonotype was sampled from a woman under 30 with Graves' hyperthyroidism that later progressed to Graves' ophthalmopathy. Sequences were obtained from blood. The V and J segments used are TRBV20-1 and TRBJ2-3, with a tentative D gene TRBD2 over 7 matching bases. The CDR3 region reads CSAPGGGGASTDTQYF. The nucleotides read TGCAGTGCTCCAGGCGGAGGGGGGGCGAGCACAGATACGCAGTATTTT.